This is a list of T cell receptor beta chains from one sample in a study of shared clonotypes between healthy human individuals. The repertoire was sequenced with immunoSEQ multiplex PCR; TCRdb's copy has only in-frame clones and lacks some. The data contain more than 500,000 clones, approximately 95% of them singletons. Material: naive CD4+ T cells sorted from blood. The receptor set was obtained from a woman younger than 45 in good health. CDR3s leave out the opening cysteine and the closing phenylalanine or tryptophan. The D gene is left open where the match is weak.

j_call: TRBJ2-7
d_call: .
v_call: TRBV7-9
cdr3_aa: ASSLDAPYEQY

j_call: TRBJ2-7
d_call: TRBD1
v_call: TRBV6-6
cdr3_aa: ASSYGTGTNYEQY

j_call: TRBJ1-2
d_call: .
v_call: TRBV19
cdr3_aa: ASSLGGAFDYGYT

j_call: TRBJ1-1
d_call: .
v_call: TRBV28
cdr3_aa: ASSLSQNTEAF

j_call: TRBJ2-3
d_call: .
v_call: TRBV5-1
cdr3_aa: ASSLAGKDTQY

j_call: TRBJ1-5
d_call: TRBD1
v_call: TRBV5-8
cdr3_aa: ASSLLGQGQPQH

j_call: TRBJ1-2
d_call: .
v_call: TRBV12-5
cdr3_aa: ASGFTGSTYGYT

j_call: TRBJ2-2
d_call: .
v_call: TRBV28
cdr3_aa: ASRSAGRALIGELF

j_call: TRBJ2-1
d_call: TRBD2
v_call: TRBV10-2
cdr3_aa: ASSVSGGDNEQF

j_call: TRBJ1-2
d_call: .
v_call: TRBV7-9
cdr3_aa: ASRLDSNYGYT

j_call: .
d_call: TRBD1
v_call: TRBV23-1
cdr3_aa: ASSQSTGNTYEQY

j_call: TRBJ1-1
d_call: .
v_call: TRBV28
cdr3_aa: ASSLIGGQTEAF

j_call: TRBJ1-5
d_call: .
v_call: TRBV21-1
cdr3_aa: ASSTPDRGNGNQPQH

j_call: TRBJ1-5
d_call: .
v_call: TRBV28
cdr3_aa: ASRQGYSQPQH

j_call: TRBJ2-6
d_call: .
v_call: TRBV30
cdr3_aa: AWSVIWSSGANVLT

j_call: TRBJ1-2
d_call: .
v_call: TRBV28
cdr3_aa: ASNILRGHLYGYT

j_call: TRBJ1-1
d_call: .
v_call: TRBV2
cdr3_aa: ASRMGARGYTEAF

j_call: TRBJ2-2
d_call: .
v_call: TRBV15
cdr3_aa: ATSRDVLGGELF

j_call: TRBJ2-2
d_call: TRBD2
v_call: TRBV13
cdr3_aa: ASSHSGTSGVGELF

j_call: TRBJ2-2
d_call: .
v_call: TRBV30
cdr3_aa: AWSVRGLAPNTGELF

j_call: TRBJ2-6
d_call: .
v_call: TRBV7-9
cdr3_aa: ASSLTAGANVLT

j_call: TRBJ1-4
d_call: .
v_call: TRBV18
cdr3_aa: ASSPTQGREGKLF

j_call: TRBJ1-4
d_call: .
v_call: TRBV5-1
cdr3_aa: ASSPGRDFGKLF

j_call: TRBJ2-3
d_call: .
v_call: TRBV19
cdr3_aa: ASNTASTKDTQY

j_call: TRBJ1-5
d_call: .
v_call: TRBV19
cdr3_aa: ASSIRRPDSGIWKPQH

j_call: TRBJ2-2
d_call: TRBD1
v_call: TRBV2
cdr3_aa: ASSGLSRGLTSDTGELF

j_call: TRBJ2-3
d_call: .
v_call: TRBV6-6
cdr3_aa: ASSSQTHTDTQY

j_call: TRBJ2-4
d_call: .
v_call: TRBV29-1
cdr3_aa: SVESGASAKNIQY

j_call: TRBJ1-2
d_call: .
v_call: TRBV9
cdr3_aa: ASGEQGLLGYGYT